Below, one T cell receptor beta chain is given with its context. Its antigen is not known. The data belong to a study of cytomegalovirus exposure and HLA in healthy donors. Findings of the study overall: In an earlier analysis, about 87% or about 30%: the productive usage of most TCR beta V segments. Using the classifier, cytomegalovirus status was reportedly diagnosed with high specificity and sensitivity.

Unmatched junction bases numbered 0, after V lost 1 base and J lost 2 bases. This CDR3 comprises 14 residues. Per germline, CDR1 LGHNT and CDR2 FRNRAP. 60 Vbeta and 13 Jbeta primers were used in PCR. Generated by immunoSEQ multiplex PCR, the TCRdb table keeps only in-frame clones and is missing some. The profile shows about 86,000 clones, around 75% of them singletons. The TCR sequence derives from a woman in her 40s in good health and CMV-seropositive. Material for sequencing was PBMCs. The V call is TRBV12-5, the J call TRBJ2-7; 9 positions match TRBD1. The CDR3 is CASGLGQGAYEQYF. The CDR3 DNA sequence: TGTGCTAGTGGTTTGGGACAGGGGGCCTACGAGCAGTACTTC. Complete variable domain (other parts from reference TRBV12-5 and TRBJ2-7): DARVTQTPRHKVTEMGQEVTMRCQPILGHNTVFWYRQTMMQGLELLAYFRNRAPLDDSGMPKDRFSAEMPDATLATLKIQPSEPRDSAVYFCASGLGQGAYEQYFGPGTRLTVT.